This T cell receptor (beta chain) was retrieved from a study of blood T cell repertoires in COVID-19. Study details: Sources were T cells, B-cell-depleted T cells, or PBMCs; the material itself was cDNA or gDNA.

In the original processing: Scientists estimated how many nucleated cells there were by amplifying reference gene primers. The assay was immunoSEQ multiplex PCR, and TCRdb's table has in-frame clones only and misses some. For V, J and clone size, that table is used; D and trimming come from the DNA. The sample consists of around 290,000 clones, 75% to 90% of them appearing once. Trimming cost V 1 base and J 6 bases; bases outside gene matches: 8. The CDR3 spans 16 residues. In germline, CDR1 is LGHNA, CDR2 YSLEER. The chain couples TRBV4-3 to TRBJ2-1; 8 bases match TRBD2. Sequenced input: PBMCs or T cells enriched from blood (not recorded which). The receptor was derived from a woman between 40 and 50 years old who had recovered from COVID-19. CDR3 residues: CASSQVPSGSSNEQFF. Here the CDR3 DNA reads TGCGCCAGCAGCCAAGTCCCCAGCGGGAGTAGCAATGAGCAGTTCTTC.